A single sample gave rise to the 5 T cell receptor beta chains below, sequenced in a study of neurological immune-mediated disorders. Time point noted: technical triplicate 2. TCRdb fed the 5' RACE reads into MiXCR, producing one record per CDR3 protein. The sample lists more than 30,000 distinct CDR3 sequences, 10% to 15% seen once, with under 6.5% in the top ten. The sequencing sample was made of CD4+ T cells from blood. Receptors originate from a female donor with HTLV-1-associated myelopathy (HAM/TSP).

This clonotype showed up many times. The chain links TRBV2 to TRBJ1-1, with 7 bases lining up with TRBD1. J was trimmed by 11 bases and V by 5 bases; bases with no gene match: 32. The CDR3 totals 20 residues. The germline V gene encodes CDR1 SNHLY and CDR2 FYNNEI. The CDR3, as DNA: TGTGCCAGCAGTAATTCTAGGGGGCTGGGACCAGAGAGTAGGTCAGGCCGGGCTTTCTTT. Protein product: CASSNSRGLGPESRSGRAFF. Drawing the rest from reference TRBV2 and TRBJ1-1, the complete variable domain is EPEVTQTPSHQVTQMGQEVILRCVPISNHLYFYWYRQILGQKVEFLVSFYNNEISEKSEIFDDQFSVERPDGSNFTLKIRSTKLEDSAMYFCASSNSRGLGPESRSGRAFFGQGTRLTVV.

This clonotype was counted ten times or more. V and J are TRBV5-5 and TRBJ2-2, with D unresolved. The CDR3 has 15 residues. The germline CDR1 and CDR2 sequences are SGHKS and YYEKEE (reference sequence). With 5 bases removed from V and 5 bases from J, the gap between germline ends came to 16 bases. CDR3 DNA: TGTGCCAGCAGACTCCCGGGCCAGAGGACCGGGGAGCTGTTTTTT. It specifies CASRLPGQRTGELFF.

This clonotype was detected ten times or more. The rearrangement joins TRBV7-2 to TRBJ2-1; D might be TRBD1 (6 bases). V was pared by 1 base and J by 9 bases, with 16 bases between. CDR1 is SGHTA and CDR2 is FQGNSA in the germline V gene. The length of the CDR3 is 15 residues. The chain's CDR3 is CASSLGVQGWSEQFF. The CDR3 bases are TGTGCCAGCAGCTTAGGGGTACAGGGATGGAGTGAGCAGTTCTTC. Full variable domain (rest looked up from reference TRBV7-2 and TRBJ2-1): GAGVSQSPSNKVTEKGKDVELRCDPISGHTALYWYRQSLGQGLEFLIYFQGNSAPDKSGLPSDRFSAERTGGSVSTLTIQRTQQEDSAVYLCASSLGVQGWSEQFFGPGTRLTVL.

This clonotype was seen repeatedly, ten times or more. This rearrangement joins TRBV5-6 to TRBJ1-5; maybe TRBD1 (5 bases). The CDR3 consists of 17 residues. CDR1 and CDR2 from the germline V gene are SGHDT and YYEEEE. V dropped 0 bases and J dropped 0 bases, with 13 bases sitting between them. The CDR3 loop reads CASSLGPWGPSNQPQHF. CDR3 DNA sequence: TGTGCCAGCAGCTTGGGGCCTTGGGGCCCTAGCAATCAGCCCCAGCATTTT.

This clonotype was seen at least ten times. This sequence joins TRBV20-1 and TRBJ2-3; TRBD2 matches at 10 bases. CDR3 length: 15 residues. The V gene end was trimmed by 1 base and the J gene end by 0 bases; junction bases not matched to a gene: 1. Looked up from germline, CDR1 is DFQATT and CDR2 is SNEGSKA (reference sequence). This CDR3 reads CSARGTSGSTDTQYF. CDR3 nucleotide sequence: TGCAGTGCTAGAGGGACTAGCGGAAGCACAGATACGCAGTATTTT.